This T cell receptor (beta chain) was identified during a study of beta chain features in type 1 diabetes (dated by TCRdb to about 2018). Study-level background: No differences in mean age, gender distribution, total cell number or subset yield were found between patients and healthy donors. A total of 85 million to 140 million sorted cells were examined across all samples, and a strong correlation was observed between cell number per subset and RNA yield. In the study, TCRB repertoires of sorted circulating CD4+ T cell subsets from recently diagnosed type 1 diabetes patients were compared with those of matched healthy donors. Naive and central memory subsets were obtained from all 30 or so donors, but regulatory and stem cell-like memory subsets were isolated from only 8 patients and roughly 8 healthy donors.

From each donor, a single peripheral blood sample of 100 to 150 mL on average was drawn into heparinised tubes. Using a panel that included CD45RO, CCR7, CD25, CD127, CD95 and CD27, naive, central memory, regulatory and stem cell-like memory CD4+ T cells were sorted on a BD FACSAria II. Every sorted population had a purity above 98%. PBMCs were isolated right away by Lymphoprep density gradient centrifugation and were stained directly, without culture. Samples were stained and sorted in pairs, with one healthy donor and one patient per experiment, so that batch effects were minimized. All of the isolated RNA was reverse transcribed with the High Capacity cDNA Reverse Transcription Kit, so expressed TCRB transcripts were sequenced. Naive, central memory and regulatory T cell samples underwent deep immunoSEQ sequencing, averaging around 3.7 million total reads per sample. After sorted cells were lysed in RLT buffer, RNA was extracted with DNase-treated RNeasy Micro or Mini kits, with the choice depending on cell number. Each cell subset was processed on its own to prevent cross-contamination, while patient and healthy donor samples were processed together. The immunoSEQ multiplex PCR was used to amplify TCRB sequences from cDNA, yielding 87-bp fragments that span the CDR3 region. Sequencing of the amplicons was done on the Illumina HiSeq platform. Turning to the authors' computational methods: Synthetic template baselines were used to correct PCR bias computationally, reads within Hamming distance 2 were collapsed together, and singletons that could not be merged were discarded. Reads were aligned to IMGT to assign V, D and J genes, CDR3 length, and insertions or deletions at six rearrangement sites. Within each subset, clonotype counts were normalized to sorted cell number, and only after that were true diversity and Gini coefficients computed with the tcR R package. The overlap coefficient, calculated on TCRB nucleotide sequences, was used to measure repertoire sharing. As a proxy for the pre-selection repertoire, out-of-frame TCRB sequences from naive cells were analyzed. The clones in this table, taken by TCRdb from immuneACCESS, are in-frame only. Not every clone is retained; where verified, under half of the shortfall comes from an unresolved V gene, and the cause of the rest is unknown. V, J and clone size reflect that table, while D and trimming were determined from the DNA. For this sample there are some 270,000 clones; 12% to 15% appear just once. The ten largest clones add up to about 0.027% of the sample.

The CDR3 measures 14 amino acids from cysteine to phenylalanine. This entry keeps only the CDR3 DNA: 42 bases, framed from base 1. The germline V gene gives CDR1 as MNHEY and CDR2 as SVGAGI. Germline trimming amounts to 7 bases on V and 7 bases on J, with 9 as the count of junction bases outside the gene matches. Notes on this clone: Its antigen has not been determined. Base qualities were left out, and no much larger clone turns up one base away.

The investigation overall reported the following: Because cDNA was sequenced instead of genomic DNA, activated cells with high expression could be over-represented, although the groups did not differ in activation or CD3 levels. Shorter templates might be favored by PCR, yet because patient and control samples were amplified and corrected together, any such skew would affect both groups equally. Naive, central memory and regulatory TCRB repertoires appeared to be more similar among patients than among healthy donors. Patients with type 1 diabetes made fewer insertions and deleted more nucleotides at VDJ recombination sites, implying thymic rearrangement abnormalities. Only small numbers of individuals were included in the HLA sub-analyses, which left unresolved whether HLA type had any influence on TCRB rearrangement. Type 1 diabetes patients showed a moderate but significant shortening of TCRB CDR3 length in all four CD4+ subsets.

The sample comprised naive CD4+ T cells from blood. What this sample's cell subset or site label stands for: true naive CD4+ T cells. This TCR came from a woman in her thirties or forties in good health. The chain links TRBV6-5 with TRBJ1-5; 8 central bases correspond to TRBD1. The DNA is TGTGCCAGCATTCTCGGACAGGGTGGGCAGCCCCAGCATTTT. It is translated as CASILGQGGQPQHF.